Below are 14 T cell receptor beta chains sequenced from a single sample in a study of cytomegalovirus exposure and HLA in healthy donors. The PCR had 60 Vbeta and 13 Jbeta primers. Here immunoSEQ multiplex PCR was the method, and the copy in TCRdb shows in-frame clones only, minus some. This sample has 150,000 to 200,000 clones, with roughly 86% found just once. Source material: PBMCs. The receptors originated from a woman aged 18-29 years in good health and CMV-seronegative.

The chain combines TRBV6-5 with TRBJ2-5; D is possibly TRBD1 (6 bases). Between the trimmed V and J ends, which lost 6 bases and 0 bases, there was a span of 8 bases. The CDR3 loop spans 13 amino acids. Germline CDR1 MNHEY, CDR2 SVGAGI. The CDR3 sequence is CASRTGHQETQYF. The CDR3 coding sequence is TGTGCCAGCAGGACAGGCCACCAAGAGACCCAGTACTTC.

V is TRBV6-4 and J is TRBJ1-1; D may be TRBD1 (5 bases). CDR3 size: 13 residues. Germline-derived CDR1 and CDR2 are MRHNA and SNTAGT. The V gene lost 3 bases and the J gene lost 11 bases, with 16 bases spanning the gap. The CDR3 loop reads CASSEVAGTGAFF. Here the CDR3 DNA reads TGTGCCAGCAGTGAGGTGGCGGGGACTGGGGCTTTCTTT.

CDR3 region: CASSTVRGRETQYF. CDR3 nucleotide sequence: TGTGCCAGCAGCACCGTGAGGGGGCGGGAGACCCAGTACTTC. V is TRBV7-9 and J is TRBJ2-5, with TRBD1 matching over 7 bases. CDR3 size: 14 residues. Germline CDR1 reads SEHNR; CDR2 reads FQNEAQ (reference sequence). V was clipped by 5 bases and J by 5 bases; unmatched bases: 8.

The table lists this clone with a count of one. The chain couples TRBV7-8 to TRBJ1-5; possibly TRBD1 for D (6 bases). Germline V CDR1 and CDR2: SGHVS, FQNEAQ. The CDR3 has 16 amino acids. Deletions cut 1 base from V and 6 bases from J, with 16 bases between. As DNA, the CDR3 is TGTGCCAGCAGCTTAGGGCCCCAACAGGGAAGTCAGCCCCAGCATTTT. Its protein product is CASSLGPQQGSQPQHF.

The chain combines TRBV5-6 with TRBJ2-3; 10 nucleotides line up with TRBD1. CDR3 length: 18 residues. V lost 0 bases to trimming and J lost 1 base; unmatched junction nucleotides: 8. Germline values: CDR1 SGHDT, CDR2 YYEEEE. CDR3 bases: TGTGCCAGCAGCTTGGTGTGGACAGGGGGTGAGGGCACAGATACGCAGTATTTT. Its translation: CASSLVWTGGEGTDTQYF. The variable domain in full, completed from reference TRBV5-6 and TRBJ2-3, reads DAGVTQSPTHLIKTRGQQVTLRCSPKSGHDTVSWYQQALGQGPQFIFQYYEEEERQRGNFPDRFSGHQFPNYSSELNVNALLLGDSALYLCASSLVWTGGEGTDTQYFGPGTRLTVL.

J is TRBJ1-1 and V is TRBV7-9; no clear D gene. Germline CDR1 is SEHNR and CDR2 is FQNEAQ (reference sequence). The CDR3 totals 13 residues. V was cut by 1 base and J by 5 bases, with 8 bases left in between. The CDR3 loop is CASSLVVRTEAFF. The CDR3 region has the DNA TGTGCCAGCAGCTTAGTGGTCAGAACTGAAGCTTTCTTT.

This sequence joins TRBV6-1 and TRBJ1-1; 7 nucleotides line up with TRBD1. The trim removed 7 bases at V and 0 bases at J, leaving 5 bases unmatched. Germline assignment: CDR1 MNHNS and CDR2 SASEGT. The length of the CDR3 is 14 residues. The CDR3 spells CASTRQGLNTEAFF. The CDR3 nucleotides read TGTGCCAGCACCCGACAGGGACTGAACACTGAAGCTTTCTTT.

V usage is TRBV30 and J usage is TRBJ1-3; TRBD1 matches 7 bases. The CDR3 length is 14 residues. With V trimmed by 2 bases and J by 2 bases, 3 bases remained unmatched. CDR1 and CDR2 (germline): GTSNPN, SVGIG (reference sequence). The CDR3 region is CAWSSQGAGNTIYF. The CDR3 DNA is TGTGCCTGGAGTTCCCAGGGGGCTGGAAACACCATATATTTT. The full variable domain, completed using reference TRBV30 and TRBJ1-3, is SQTIHQWPATLVQPVGSPLSLECTVEGTSNPNLYWYRQAAGRGLQLLFYSVGIGQISSEVPQNLSASRPQDRQFILSSKKLLLSDSGFYLCAWSSQGAGNTIYFGEGSWLTVV.

CDR3 protein: CASSSGSGGAGDTQYF. The CDR3 DNA is TGTGCCAGCAGCTCCGGGAGCGGGGGGGCGGGAGATACGCAGTATTTT. The rearrangement uses TRBV7-9 and TRBJ2-3; the match to TRBD2 covers 10 bases. The germline gives CDR1 SEHNR, CDR2 FQNEAQ (reference sequence). The CDR3 is 16 amino acids. V lost 4 bases, J lost 5 bases, and 9 bases stayed unmatched.

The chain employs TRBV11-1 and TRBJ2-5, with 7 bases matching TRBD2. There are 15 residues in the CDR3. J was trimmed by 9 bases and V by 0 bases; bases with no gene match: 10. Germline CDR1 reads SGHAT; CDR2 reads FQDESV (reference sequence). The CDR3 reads CASSLAPLGRGAQYF. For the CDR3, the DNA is TGTGCCAGCAGCTTAGCTCCGCTAGGCCGGGGGGCCCAGTACTTC.

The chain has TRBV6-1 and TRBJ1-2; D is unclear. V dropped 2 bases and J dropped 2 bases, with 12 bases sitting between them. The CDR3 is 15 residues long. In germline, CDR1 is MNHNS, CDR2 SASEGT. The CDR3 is CASSEQVTLNYGYTF. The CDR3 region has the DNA TGTGCCAGCAGTGAACAGGTTACCCTCAACTATGGCTACACCTTC.

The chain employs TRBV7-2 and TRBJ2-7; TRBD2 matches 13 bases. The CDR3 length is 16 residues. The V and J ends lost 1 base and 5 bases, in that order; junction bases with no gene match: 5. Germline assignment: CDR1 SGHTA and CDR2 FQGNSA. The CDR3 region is CASSLVTSGRADEQYF. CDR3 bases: TGTGCCAGCAGCTTAGTAACTAGCGGGAGGGCCGACGAGCAGTACTTC.

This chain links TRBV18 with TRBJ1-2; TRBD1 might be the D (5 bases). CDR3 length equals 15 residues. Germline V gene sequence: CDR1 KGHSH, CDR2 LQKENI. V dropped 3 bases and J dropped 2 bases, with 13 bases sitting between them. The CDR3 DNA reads TGTGCCAGCTCACCCGGGGGGGTTGCGAACTATGGCTACACCTTC. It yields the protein CASSPGGVANYGYTF.

CDR3 protein: CASSPSGGVIRTDTQYF. The CDR3 nucleotides read TGTGCCAGCAGCCCTAGCGGGGGGGTTATTCGGACAGATACGCAGTATTTT. The V call is TRBV7-8, the J call TRBJ2-3; 12 bases match TRBD2. The length of the CDR3 is 17 residues. The J segment lost 3 bases and the V segment lost 5 bases, leaving 9 bases of the junction unmatched. Germline V gene sequence: CDR1 SGHVS, CDR2 FQNEAQ.